The rows below give T cell receptor beta chains drawn from one sample of a study of regulatory T cells in long-lasting Graves disease. One entry per CDR3 protein, called by TCRdb with MiXCR from the multiplex PCR reads. The sample includes 400,000 to 500,000 distinct CDR3 sequences, approximately 15% of them seen just once. These data were likewise used in another study, on T cells in Graves' hyperthyroidism and ophthalmopathy.

Material: peripheral blood mononuclear cells (PBMCs), obtained at new diagnosis, from a patient treated with antithyroid drugs. These receptors came from a woman aged 40-49 years with Graves disease. Both conserved end residues are part of each CDR3. The order of the fields is clone size, J gene, V gene, D gene, CDR3 DNA, CDR3 protein. D genes are given only for firm matches. The listing skips clone size in some rows; elsewhere it reads once, few, many or a size class.

clone_size: many
j_call: TRBJ2-3
v_call: TRBV5-1
d_call: .
cdr3_nt: TGCGCCAGCAGCTTGGGAAGTCGCGGGAGCACAGATACGCAGTATTTT
cdr3_aa: CASSLGSRGSTDTQYF

clone_size: many
j_call: TRBJ2-7
v_call: TRBV11-2
d_call: TRBD2
cdr3_nt: TGTGCCAGCAGCCAGACTAGCCGACCCTACGAGCAGTACTTC
cdr3_aa: CASSQTSRPYEQYF

clone_size: many
j_call: TRBJ2-3
v_call: TRBV12-3/TRBV12-4
d_call: .
cdr3_nt: TGTGCCAGCACCCTTAGCGAATACTTAGATACGCAGTATTTT
cdr3_aa: CASTLSEYLDTQYF

clone_size: many
j_call: TRBJ2-2
v_call: TRBV11-3
d_call: TRBD2
cdr3_nt: TGTGCCAGCAGCTTCCTAGCGGTTAACACCGGGGAGCTGTTTTTT
cdr3_aa: CASSFLAVNTGELFF

clone_size: .
j_call: TRBJ2-2
v_call: TRBV28
d_call: .
cdr3_nt: TGTGCCAGCCTAACCCCCGCGGGGGCCCCACAACCTAACACCGGGGAGCTGTTTTTT
cdr3_aa: CASLTPAGAPQPNTGELFF

clone_size: .
j_call: TRBJ2-1
v_call: TRBV6-9
d_call: TRBD2
cdr3_nt: TGTGCCAGCAGTTATTCGACTAGCGAATATTACAATGAGCAGTTCTTC
cdr3_aa: CASSYSTSEYYNEQFF

clone_size: many
j_call: TRBJ2-1
v_call: TRBV6-2/TRBV6-3
d_call: .
cdr3_nt: TGTGCCAGCAGCCAGACCCTGCTCAGCTCCTACAATGAGCAGTTCTTC
cdr3_aa: CASSQTLLSSYNEQFF

clone_size: few
j_call: TRBJ2-2
v_call: TRBV10-2
d_call: .
cdr3_nt: TGCGCCAGCAGTGAGTGGTTGGCAGCTACCGGGGAGCTGTTTTTT
cdr3_aa: CASSEWLAATGELFF

clone_size: many
j_call: TRBJ2-3
v_call: TRBV27
d_call: .
cdr3_nt: TGTGCCAGCGGGAGCACAGATACGCAGTATTTT
cdr3_aa: CASGSTDTQYF

clone_size: many
j_call: TRBJ1-6
v_call: TRBV28
d_call: TRBD1
cdr3_nt: TGTGCCAGCAGCACGACAGGGAACAATTCACCCCTCCACTTT
cdr3_aa: CASSTTGNNSPLHF

clone_size: .
j_call: TRBJ2-3
v_call: TRBV9
d_call: TRBD1
cdr3_nt: TGTGCCAGCAGCGACGGGACAGCCTTTAGCACAGATACGCAGTATTTT
cdr3_aa: CASSDGTAFSTDTQYF

clone_size: many
j_call: TRBJ2-6
v_call: TRBV12-3/TRBV12-4
d_call: TRBD1
cdr3_nt: TGTGCCAGCAGTACGGACAGGGACTCTGGGGCCAACGTCCTGACTTTC
cdr3_aa: CASSTDRDSGANVLTF

clone_size: many
j_call: TRBJ2-1
v_call: TRBV29-1
d_call: .
cdr3_nt: TGCAGCGTTGACCCACTAGGCGTCGTCAATGAGCAGTTCTTC
cdr3_aa: CSVDPLGVVNEQFF

clone_size: .
j_call: TRBJ2-1
v_call: TRBV5-1
d_call: TRBD2
cdr3_nt: TGCGCCAGCAGCTTGCAAGCGGGGGAATACAATGAGCAGTTCTTC
cdr3_aa: CASSLQAGEYNEQFF

clone_size: many
j_call: TRBJ2-6
v_call: TRBV14
d_call: .
cdr3_nt: TGTGCCAGCAGCCAAGGGACACCTTACTCTGGGGCCAACGTCCTGACTTTC
cdr3_aa: CASSQGTPYSGANVLTF

clone_size: .
j_call: TRBJ2-1
v_call: TRBV19
d_call: TRBD2
cdr3_nt: TGTGGGACTAGCGGCTACAATGAGCAGTTCTTC
cdr3_aa: CGTSGYNEQFF

clone_size: many
j_call: TRBJ1-1
v_call: TRBV28
d_call: .
cdr3_nt: TGTGCCAGCAGTTTAGGTGACAGGAGCATGAACACTGAAGCTTTCTTT
cdr3_aa: CASSLGDRSMNTEAFF

clone_size: few
j_call: TRBJ2-7
v_call: TRBV19
d_call: .
cdr3_nt: TGTGCCAGTAGGGACACCTTAAACTCCTACGAGCAGTACTTC
cdr3_aa: CASRDTLNSYEQYF

clone_size: .
j_call: TRBJ1-3
v_call: TRBV7-9
d_call: TRBD1
cdr3_nt: TGTGCCAGCAGCTTGGGGGACAGGGAGTACACCATATATTTT
cdr3_aa: CASSLGDREYTIYF

clone_size: many
j_call: TRBJ1-5
v_call: TRBV12-3/TRBV12-4
d_call: TRBD1
cdr3_nt: TGTGCCAGCAGTTTATTCCCTGGGACAGGTGGTCAGCCCCAGCATTTT
cdr3_aa: CASSLFPGTGGQPQHF

clone_size: .
j_call: TRBJ2-5
v_call: TRBV7-9
d_call: TRBD2
cdr3_nt: TGTGCCAGCAGCCAGGGACTAGCGGGAGGGTTGAAAGAGACCCAGTACTTC
cdr3_aa: CASSQGLAGGLKETQYF

clone_size: .
j_call: TRBJ2-7
v_call: TRBV9
d_call: TRBD2
cdr3_nt: TGTGCCAGCAGCGCGAGCGGGAGCCACTACGAGCAGTACTTC
cdr3_aa: CASSASGSHYEQYF

clone_size: few
j_call: TRBJ1-4
v_call: TRBV6-2/TRBV6-3
d_call: .
cdr3_nt: TGTGCCAGCAGTTACCCCCTGGAAAAACTGTTTTTT
cdr3_aa: CASSYPLEKLFF

clone_size: many
j_call: TRBJ1-6
v_call: TRBV28
d_call: .
cdr3_nt: TGTGCCAGCAGTTTACCTCTTGATAATTCACCCCTCCACTTT
cdr3_aa: CASSLPLDNSPLHF

clone_size: many
j_call: TRBJ2-7
v_call: TRBV12-3/TRBV12-4
d_call: TRBD2
cdr3_nt: TGTGCCACCCAGCGGACTAGCGGCTACGAGCAGTACTTC
cdr3_aa: CATQRTSGYEQYF

clone_size: many
j_call: TRBJ2-1
v_call: TRBV15
d_call: TRBD2
cdr3_nt: TGTGCCACCAGCAGAGGACAGTCGACTAGCGGGGAATACAATGAGCAGTTCTTC
cdr3_aa: CATSRGQSTSGEYNEQFF

clone_size: few
j_call: TRBJ1-3
v_call: TRBV9
d_call: .
cdr3_nt: TGTGCCAGCAGCGTAGCTTCAGGTAGTTCTGGAAACACCATATATTTT
cdr3_aa: CASSVASGSSGNTIYF

clone_size: many
j_call: TRBJ2-1
v_call: TRBV5-6
d_call: TRBD1
cdr3_nt: TGTGCCAGCAGCCTACAGGGGGGAACCTACAATGAGCAGTTCTTC
cdr3_aa: CASSLQGGTYNEQFF

clone_size: .
j_call: TRBJ2-1
v_call: TRBV19
d_call: .
cdr3_nt: TGTGCCAGTAGAGGCTCCTCCTACAATGAGCGGTTCTTC
cdr3_aa: CASRGSSYNERFF

clone_size: many
j_call: TRBJ1-1
v_call: TRBV29-1
d_call: TRBD1
cdr3_nt: TGCAGCGTTGAGGGACAGCCGAACACTGAAGCTTTCTTT
cdr3_aa: CSVEGQPNTEAFF

clone_size: many
j_call: TRBJ1-1
v_call: TRBV7-9
d_call: .
cdr3_nt: TGTGCCAGCAGCGAATCACTCGTCCCTGACACTGAAGCTTTCTTT
cdr3_aa: CASSESLVPDTEAFF

clone_size: few
j_call: TRBJ2-3
v_call: TRBV5-6
d_call: TRBD1
cdr3_nt: TGTGCCAGCAGCTTGAGGGACAGGGCGGGGGCAGATACGCAGTATTTT
cdr3_aa: CASSLRDRAGADTQYF

clone_size: many
j_call: TRBJ2-1
v_call: TRBV30
d_call: .
cdr3_nt: TGTGCCTGGAGTGGGGGGACTCCCCACAATGAGCAGTTCTTC
cdr3_aa: CAWSGGTPHNEQFF

clone_size: .
j_call: TRBJ2-7
v_call: TRBV6-1
d_call: TRBD2
cdr3_nt: TGTGCCAGTACACGCCCTAGCGGTAGCTCCTACGAGCAGTACTTC
cdr3_aa: CASTRPSGSSYEQYF

clone_size: many
j_call: TRBJ1-4
v_call: TRBV28
d_call: .
cdr3_nt: TGTGCCAGCAGCTTCGGGGGGCCAACTAAACTGTTTTTT
cdr3_aa: CASSFGGPTKLFF

clone_size: many
j_call: TRBJ2-1
v_call: TRBV20-1
d_call: TRBD2
cdr3_nt: TGCAGTGCTAGACGGGCGGGAGGAGGTACAGATGAGCAGTTCTTC
cdr3_aa: CSARRAGGGTDEQFF

clone_size: .
j_call: TRBJ2-1
v_call: TRBV5-1
d_call: TRBD2
cdr3_nt: TGCGCCAGCAGCTTTGCGGGAGTATCCTACAATGAGCAGTTCTTC
cdr3_aa: CASSFAGVSYNEQFF

clone_size: few
j_call: TRBJ2-3
v_call: TRBV27
d_call: TRBD2
cdr3_nt: TGTGCCAGCAGTCCATGGACTAGCGGGACGGGGGCAGATACGCAGTATTTT
cdr3_aa: CASSPWTSGTGADTQYF

clone_size: many
j_call: TRBJ2-3
v_call: TRBV11-3
d_call: TRBD2
cdr3_nt: TGTGCCAGCAGCTTAGGTACTAGCGCAGATACGCAGTATTTT
cdr3_aa: CASSLGTSADTQYF

clone_size: many
j_call: TRBJ2-7
v_call: TRBV27
d_call: .
cdr3_nt: TGTGCCAGCAGTTTAGCCGCCCCCTACGAGCAGTACTTC
cdr3_aa: CASSLAAPYEQYF

clone_size: .
j_call: TRBJ2-3
v_call: TRBV29-1
d_call: .
cdr3_nt: TGCAGCGTTTCCACAGATACGCAGTATTTT
cdr3_aa: CSVSTDTQYF

clone_size: many
j_call: TRBJ2-1
v_call: TRBV2
d_call: TRBD2
cdr3_nt: TGTGCCAGCAGTGAATTTAGCGGGACAACCTACAATGAGCAGTTCTTC
cdr3_aa: CASSEFSGTTYNEQFF

clone_size: .
j_call: TRBJ2-7
v_call: TRBV11-2
d_call: TRBD1
cdr3_nt: TGTGCCAGCAGCTCTAGGGGGCGGCACGAGCAGTACTTC
cdr3_aa: CASSSRGRHEQYF

clone_size: .
j_call: TRBJ2-4
v_call: TRBV10-2
d_call: .
cdr3_nt: TGCGCCACCCAATGGACGAGAGCCAAAAACATTCAGTACTTC
cdr3_aa: CATQWTRAKNIQYF

clone_size: many
j_call: TRBJ2-1
v_call: TRBV3-1
d_call: TRBD2
cdr3_nt: TGTGCCAGCATCGGAGCGGGGTACAATGAGCAGTTCTTC
cdr3_aa: CASIGAGYNEQFF

clone_size: few
j_call: TRBJ2-7
v_call: TRBV19
d_call: TRBD2
cdr3_nt: TGTGCCAGTAGTATCTCCAGCGGGAGCCTAATACCCTCCTACGAGCAGTACTTC
cdr3_aa: CASSISSGSLIPSYEQYF

clone_size: few
j_call: TRBJ1-6
v_call: TRBV20-1
d_call: TRBD1
cdr3_nt: TGCAGTGCTAGCCAGACAGGGAATTCACCCCTCCACTTT
cdr3_aa: CSASQTGNSPLHF

clone_size: many
j_call: TRBJ1-1
v_call: TRBV2
d_call: .
cdr3_nt: TGTGCCAGCAGTAGGGAGAACACTGAAGCTTTCTTT
cdr3_aa: CASSRENTEAFF